A selection of T cell receptor beta chains follows, all from one sample in a study of blood T cell repertoires in COVID-19. Data came from immunoSEQ multiplex PCR; TCRdb stores just in-frame clones and leaves some out. The sample contains 80,000 to 95,000 clones, about four fifths of which appear only once. The source material was peripheral blood. The receptors derive from a man older than 75 with COVID-19, enrolled during active disease. The CDR3 runs from the conserved cysteine through the conserved F or W. The D gene is left open where the match is weak. Clone sizes are given selectively: once, few, many, or a class where the clone is expanded.

j_call,d_call,clone_size,v_call,cdr3_aa,cdr3_nt
TRBJ1-2,NA,NA,TRBV29-1,CSVELTGGPYGYTF,TGCAGCGTTGAATTGACGGGGGGCCCCTATGGCTACACCTTC
TRBJ2-7,TRBD2,NA,TRBV15,CATSRDLAGGSYEQYF,TGTGCCACCAGCAGAGATCTAGCGGGAGGATCCTACGAGCAGTACTTC
TRBJ1-2,TRBD1,NA,TRBV27,CASRLTGVAYGYTF,TGTGCCAGCAGACTCACAGGGGTCGCCTATGGCTACACCTTC
TRBJ2-5,TRBD2,NA,TRBV4-1,CASSQEGSGAYQGQYF,TGCGCCAGCAGCCAAGAAGGCAGCGGGGCCTACCAGGGCCAGTACTTC
TRBJ1-5,NA,once,TRBV4-3,CASSQDGGNQPQHF,TGCGCCAGCAGCCAAGATGGGGGGAATCAGCCCCAGCATTTT
TRBJ1-2,NA,NA,TRBV5-8,CASSLVGGHGYTF,TGTGCCAGCAGCTTGGTGGGAGGGCATGGCTACACCTTC
TRBJ2-7,TRBD1,NA,TRBV12-3/TRBV12-4,CASTGTGYEQYF,TGTGCCAGCACGGGGACAGGCTACGAGCAGTACTTC
TRBJ2-3,NA,NA,TRBV7-2,CASSLVTWWAGSTTDTQYF,TGTGCCAGCAGCTTAGTCACTTGGTGGGCGGGATCGACAACAGATACGCAGTATTTT
TRBJ2-3,TRBD2,NA,TRBV9,CASSVGLLAGGRSTQYF,TGTGCCAGCAGCGTAGGGCTGTTAGCGGGGGGGAGGAGTACGCAGTATTTT
TRBJ1-2,NA,NA,TRBV5-1,CASSLDGNGYTF,TGCGCCAGCAGCTTGGACGGGAATGGCTACACCTTC
TRBJ2-5,NA,once,TRBV24-1,CATSESYQETQYF,TGTGCCACCAGTGAGTCTTACCAAGAGACCCAGTACTTC
TRBJ1-5,NA,few,TRBV10-3,CAISESVWGGGGGQPQHF,TGTGCCATCAGTGAGTCCGTTTGGGGGGGAGGAGGAGGTCAGCCCCAGCATTTT
TRBJ1-1,NA,NA,TRBV9,CASSPLKGQDTEAFF,TGTGCCAGCAGCCCTCTCAAGGGGCAGGACACTGAAGCTTTCTTT
TRBJ2-2,TRBD1,NA,TRBV3-1/TRBV3-2,CASSPGTGNTGELFF,TGTGCCAGCAGCCCCGGGACAGGGAACACCGGGGAGCTGTTTTTT
TRBJ2-1,TRBD1,NA,TRBV19,CASSTGTGDNNEQFF,TGTGCCAGTAGTACCGGGACAGGGGATAACAATGAGCAGTTCTTC
TRBJ2-7,TRBD1,NA,TRBV13,CASSLGTGGSREQYF,TGTGCCAGCAGCTTAGGAACAGGGGGCTCTCGCGAGCAGTACTTC
TRBJ2-3,TRBD2,NA,TRBV5-1,CASSIAAGGTDTQYF,TGCGCCAGCAGCATCGCCGCGGGGGGGACAGATACGCAGTATTTT